The T cell receptor beta chain under discussion was sequenced for a study of shared clonotypes between healthy human individuals. Study information: In total, the donors were two women and a few men aged 18 to 49.

The V gene's germline CDR1 is LGHNA and CDR2 YNFKEQ. The germline V and J ends were trimmed by 4 bases and 2 bases, with 8 bases remaining between them. This CDR3 has 13 residues. Profiled with immunoSEQ multiplex PCR; TCRdb holds only in-frame clones, not every one. Altogether 780,000 or so clones are present, 55% to 80% being singletons, with the ten largest covering about 1.8%. The sequencing input was memory CD4+ T cells sorted from blood. Subset described: CD45RA-negative fraction. This clonotype was obtained from a woman aged 30 to 39 in good health. J is TRBJ2-5 and V is TRBV4-2, with D uncertain. The CDR3 reads CASSLGEQETQYF. The CDR3 DNA is TGTGCCAGCAGCCTCGGCGAACAAGAGACCCAGTACTTC.